This T cell receptor (beta chain) was recorded in a study of blood T cell repertoires in COVID-19. Study context: Sources were T cells, B-cell-depleted T cells, or PBMCs; the material itself was cDNA or gDNA.

Germline CDR1 MNHNY, CDR2 SVGAGI (reference sequence). Trimming removed 6 bases from V and 7 bases from J; junction bases left unmatched: 12. The CDR3 has 15 amino acids. Authors' methods: Reference gene primer amplification gave estimated nucleated cell counts. TCRdb keeps only in-frame clones here, not all; method: immunoSEQ multiplex PCR. The V and J calls and clone size come from that table; D and trimming were worked out from the DNA. This sample carries under 250,000 clones, over 70% of them seen once, and the ten largest clones take under 3%. This clone was detected a few times. This rearrangement joins TRBV6-6 to TRBJ1-1, with 9 bases lining up with TRBD1. The specimen sequenced was peripheral blood. This sequence originates from a man over 45 with active or convalescent COVID-19. The CDR3 loop reads CASSRQGDSNYEAFF. The CDR3 nucleotides are TGTGCCAGCAGCCGACAGGGGGACAGCAACTATGAAGCTTTCTTT.